One sample yielded the 28 T cell receptor beta chains listed below, sequenced in a study of cytomegalovirus exposure and HLA in healthy donors. Use of 60 Vbeta and 13 Jbeta primers characterized the PCR. Some clones are missing from TCRdb's copy, which holds only in-frame ones; the method was immunoSEQ multiplex PCR. This table holds tens of thousands of clones, around three quarters found once. The sequenced material came from PBMCs. These receptors originate from a man in his sixties in good health and CMV-seropositive.

The gene calls are TRBV11-3 and TRBJ2-5; 11 bases are shared with TRBD2. This CDR3 comprises 17 residues. The V segment lost 5 bases and the J segment 1 base; nucleotides outside the gene matches: 9. Looked up from germline, CDR1 is SGHNT and CDR2 is YENEEA. CDR3 region: CASSATGTSGAQETQYF. The CDR3 DNA reads as TGTGCCAGCAGCGCAACCGGGACTAGCGGAGCCCAAGAGACCCAGTACTTC.

The chain employs TRBV6-5 and TRBJ1-1, with D maybe TRBD1 (5 bases). The CDR3 consists of 16 residues. V lost 4 bases to trimming and J lost 3 bases, with 18 bases between them. Germline V gene sequence: CDR1 MNHEY, CDR2 SVGAGI. CDR3 in DNA: TGTGCCAGCAGTTTCAACCCCCGGACGGGGGACACTGAAGCTTTCTTT. Translated, it gives CASSFNPRTGDTEAFF.

The CDR3 sequence: CASSRQGGVSYEQYF. The CDR3 DNA follows: TGTGCCAGCAGCCGCCAAGGGGGGGTCTCCTACGAGCAGTACTTC. The rearrangement uses TRBV11-2 and TRBJ2-7, with D possibly matching TRBD2 (7 bases). CDR1 SGHAT and CDR2 FQNNGV come from the germline V gene. The germline V and J ends were trimmed by 5 bases and 0 bases, with 14 bases remaining between them. CDR3 size: 15 residues.

V gene TRBV11-3 combines with J gene TRBJ2-7, with no clear D. Germline V gene sequence: CDR1 SGHNT, CDR2 YENEEA. V lost 2 bases and J lost 6, with 11 bases in between. This CDR3 is 13 amino acids long. Written as DNA, the CDR3 is TGTGCCAGCAGCTTACCCGGAGCCCTCGAGCAGTACTTC. Protein product: CASSLPGALEQYF.

The V call is TRBV5-5, the J call TRBJ1-5; 7 bases line up with TRBD1. The germline V gene encodes CDR1 SGHKS and CDR2 YYEKEE (reference sequence). The CDR3 has 17 amino acids. V was clipped by 3 bases and J by 0 bases; unmatched bases: 9. In nucleotides, the CDR3 is TGTGCCAGCAGCTCCGGGACAGTATCGTATAGCAATCAGCCCCAGCATTTT. Translation gives CASSSGTVSYSNQPQHF.

The genes are TRBV5-1 and TRBJ2-7; 9 bases match TRBD2. The junction had 5 bases not matched to a gene; V was cut back by 3 bases and J by 1 base. The CDR3 runs to 15 residues. Germline values: CDR1 SGHRS, CDR2 YFSETQ. The CDR3 protein is CASSSAGGGSYEQYF. The DNA for the CDR3 is TGCGCCAGCAGCTCAGCGGGAGGTGGTTCCTACGAGCAGTACTTC.

CDR3 protein: CASSSTTATNEKLFF. The CDR3 bases are TGTGCCAGCAGCTCTACGACAGCAACTAATGAAAAACTGTTTTTT. This sequence joins TRBV5-6 and TRBJ1-4; D is perhaps TRBD1 (5 bases). From germline, CDR1 is SGHDT and CDR2 YYEEEE. CDR3 length: 15 residues. Between the trimmed V and J ends, which lost 3 bases and 0 bases, there was a span of 9 bases.

This rearrangement joins TRBV7-9 to TRBJ1-6, with unresolved D. The CDR3 totals 13 residues. V was clipped by 3 bases and J by 13 bases, with 13 bases between them. From germline, CDR1 is SEHNR and CDR2 FQNEAQ (reference sequence). This CDR3 is CASSFGQSGPLHF. CDR3 bases: TGTGCCAGCAGCTTCGGCCAGAGCGGGCCCCTCCACTTT.

This clone was detected only a few times. The CDR3 DNA sequence: TGTGCCAGCAGTTACCAGGGAGGCCACTCCTACGAGCAGTACTTC. It yields the protein CASSYQGGHSYEQYF. The genes are TRBV6-5 and TRBJ2-7, with D possibly TRBD2 on 6 matching bases. The CDR3 totals 15 residues. CDR1 is MNHEY, CDR2 SVGAGI, per germline. Deletions cut 2 bases from V and 0 bases from J, with 11 bases between.

The chain employs TRBV6-5 and TRBJ2-7; TRBD2 matches 9 bases. J lost 2 bases, V lost 6 bases, and 8 bases had no gene match. CDR1 is MNHEY, CDR2 SVGAGI, per germline. The CDR3 loop spans 15 amino acids. The CDR3: CASSLSGGGAYEQYF. For the CDR3, the DNA is TGTGCCAGCAGCCTATCCGGCGGGGGGGCCTACGAGCAGTACTTC.

Here the CDR3 DNA reads TGCGCCAGCAGCTTGGGAGCCTCAGGGGGCCTATACGAGCAGTACTTC. It specifies CASSLGASGGLYEQYF. This chain uses TRBV5-1 with TRBJ2-7, with 8 bases identical to TRBD1. CDR3 length: 16 amino acids. Unmatched junction bases numbered 9, after V lost 0 bases and J lost 4 bases. The germline V gene has CDR1 SGHRS and CDR2 YFSETQ.

The chain couples TRBV5-1 to TRBJ1-5; D might be TRBD1 (5 bases). CDR3 length equals 15 residues. The germline gives CDR1 SGHRS, CDR2 YFSETQ. The V gene lost 1 base and the J gene lost 1 base, with 9 bases spanning the gap. The CDR3 loop reads CASSLRGDSNQPQHF. CDR3 in DNA: TGCGCCAGCAGCTTGCGGGGGGACAGCAATCAGCCCCAGCATTTT.

This clone has a handful of counts. The V gene is TRBV6-1, the J gene TRBJ2-7; 8 bases map to TRBD1. V shed 1 base and J 2 bases; nucleotides not matched to a gene: 4. This CDR3 region has 15 residues. Germline CDR1 and CDR2: MNHNS and SASEGT. The CDR3 nucleotides are TGTGCCAGCAGTGAAGGGACAGGGCTTACCTACGAGCAGTACTTC. Translation: CASSEGTGLTYEQYF.

Concerning this clone itself: At one end the junction does not follow the germline gene, possibly because of a read error. The CDR3 reads CASSLGRGAYTQYF. The CDR3, as DNA: TGTGCTAGCAGCTTAGGGCGGGGGGCGTATACGCAGTATTTT. The gene calls are TRBV7-7 and TRBJ2-3, with 8 bases that match TRBD2. This CDR3 has 14 residues. CDR1 is SSHAT, CDR2 FNYEAQ, per germline (reference sequence).

V is TRBV10-3 and J is TRBJ2-5, with TRBD1 matching 9 bases. The germline V gene encodes CDR1 ENHRY and CDR2 SYGVKD. Trimming removed 3 bases from V and 7 bases from J; junction bases left unmatched: 6. The CDR3 runs 14 residues. The CDR3, as DNA: TGTGCCATCAGTGAAGGGACAGGGATGTTGACCCAGTACTTC. The encoded protein is CAISEGTGMLTQYF.

In the case of this clone: This sample also contains other DNA sequences that code for the same CDR3. The chain uses TRBV6-5 and TRBJ2-3; perhaps TRBD2 as D (6 bases). The CDR3 totals 15 residues. V was shortened by 3 bases and J by 0 bases, with 10 bases between the two germline ends. Germline loops: CDR1 MNHEY, CDR2 SVGAGI. As DNA, the CDR3 is TGTGCCAGCAGTTATTCCGGGACTAGCACAGATACGCAGTATTTT. Protein sequence: CASSYSGTSTDTQYF.

The chain combines TRBV7-8 with TRBJ2-1, with 7 bases aligning to TRBD2. This CDR3 spans 14 amino acids. Germline trimming cut 5 bases from V and 7 bases from J; bases unmatched to any gene: 8. Germline V gives CDR1 SGHVS, CDR2 FQNEAQ. The DNA for the CDR3 is TGTGCCAGCAGCCGCGGGACTATCGAAAATGAGCAGTTCTTC. It yields the protein CASSRGTIENEQFF.

The J gene is TRBJ1-2, the V gene TRBV6-5, with 7 bases identical to TRBD1. The V gene end was trimmed by 0 bases and the J gene end by 5 bases; junction bases not matched to a gene: 6. CDR3 size: 15 residues. Germline V gene sequence: CDR1 MNHEY, CDR2 SVGAGI. This CDR3 is CASSYSMGQTYGYTF. In nucleotides, the CDR3 is TGTGCCAGCAGTTACTCGATGGGACAGACATATGGCTACACCTTC.

In its sample, this clone was seen once. The J gene is TRBJ1-1, the V gene TRBV6-5; TRBD1 might be the D (5 bases). Germline V CDR1 and CDR2: MNHEY, SVGAGI. This CDR3 is 15 amino acids long. The V end was cut by 0 bases, the J end by 2 bases, with 10 bases between. The CDR3 nucleotides are TGTGCCAGCAGTTACTCGACAAGGGGAAACACTGAAGCTTTCTTT. This sequence encodes CASSYSTRGNTEAFF.

The table lists this clone with a few counts. The CDR3 region is CASSYAGDGTGELFF. The CDR3 DNA reads TGTGCCAGCAGTTACGCAGGGGACGGCACCGGGGAGCTGTTTTTT. The V call is TRBV27, the J call TRBJ2-2; a weak D match, TRBD1 (6 bases). CDR3 length: 15 amino acids. Trimming removed 4 bases at V and 4 bases at J, with 13 bases between. The germline V gene encodes CDR1 MNHEY and CDR2 SMNVEV (reference sequence).

The rearrangement links TRBV9 to TRBJ1-2; TRBD1 might be the D (6 bases). CDR3 length: 14 amino acids. The V end was cut by 4 bases, the J end by 3 bases, with 13 bases between. Germline CDR1 is SGDLS and CDR2 is YYNGEE. As DNA, the CDR3 is TGTGCCAGCAGCCCCACGACAGGAGACTATGGCTACACCTTC. Residues: CASSPTTGDYGYTF. Combining the CDR3 with reference TRBV9 and TRBJ1-2 gives the whole variable domain DSGVTQTPKHLITATGQRVTLRCSPRSGDLSVYWYQQSLDQGLQFLIQYYNGEERAKGNILERFSAQQFPDLHSELNLSSLELGDSALYFCASSPTTGDYGYTFGSGTRLTVV.

V and J are TRBV5-1 and TRBJ2-2, with 8 nucleotides matching TRBD2. Germline V lookup: CDR1 SGHRS, CDR2 YFSETQ. Germline trimming cut 0 bases from V and 0 bases from J; bases unmatched to any gene: 7. This CDR3 comprises 18 residues. The DNA for the CDR3 is TGCGCCAGCAGCTTGGTCGCTAGCGGGCTACCGAACACCGGGGAGCTGTTTTTT. Its protein is CASSLVASGLPNTGELFF.

The chain carries TRBV11-2 and TRBJ2-1; 16 positions match TRBD2. Germline V lookup: CDR1 SGHAT, CDR2 FQNNGV. With 5 bases clipped from V and 6 bases from J, the junction kept 13 bases outside the gene matches. The CDR3 loop spans 19 amino acids. CDR3 residues: CASSPGGLAGGGMGNEQFF. CDR3 in DNA: TGTGCCAGCAGCCCTGGGGGACTAGCGGGAGGGGGCATGGGCAATGAGCAGTTCTTC.

In this sample, this clone turned up a few times. As DNA, the CDR3 is TGCGCCAGCAAAAGGGGACCCACAGGGGCCGAATCCACCGCCCCCGAGCAGTACTTC. This translates into CASKRGPTGAESTAPEQYF. V gene TRBV10-1 combines with J gene TRBJ2-7; TRBD1 aligns across 7 bases. V trimming: 7 bases; J trimming: 6 bases; junction bases outside the gene matches: 27. Germline V gene data show CDR1 as WNHNN and CDR2 as SYGVQD (reference sequence). The CDR3 totals 19 residues.

This chain joins TRBV2 and TRBJ2-3; possible D gene TRBD1, 6 bases. This CDR3 has 14 amino acids. Trimming took 7 bases from V and 0 from J, leaving 11 bases between them. Germline lookup yields CDR1 SNHLY and CDR2 FYNNEI. The CDR3 here is CASKDRTSTDTQYF. The CDR3 DNA is TGTGCCAGCAAAGACAGGACTAGCACAGATACGCAGTATTTT.

This clone occurred a few times. The chain combines TRBV11-3 with TRBJ2-3; 9 bases are shared with TRBD1. In germline, CDR1 is SGHNT, CDR2 YENEEA. Germline trimming cut 4 bases from V and 2 bases from J; bases unmatched to any gene: 7. CDR3 length: 16 amino acids. The CDR3 here is CASSYPRDRDTDTQYF. The CDR3 DNA reads TGTGCCAGCAGCTATCCCCGGGACAGGGACACAGATACGCAGTATTTT.

The chain employs TRBV5-1 and TRBJ2-7, with D unresolved. The CDR3 length is 15 residues. The V end lost 4 bases, the J end lost 3 bases, and 17 bases lay between the germline ends. Per germline, CDR1 SGHRS and CDR2 YFSETQ. The CDR3 DNA is TGCGCCAGCAGCCGTGCGGCGAGTACGCGCTACGAGCAGTACTTC. This codes for CASSRAASTRYEQYF.

The chain combines TRBV5-1 with TRBJ2-3; TRBD2 agrees at 11 bases. The CDR3 has 16 amino acids. Germline-derived CDR1 and CDR2 are SGHRS and YFSETQ. With 2 bases clipped from V and 3 bases from J, the junction kept 5 bases outside the gene matches. The CDR3: CASSFTSGSPTDTQYF. The CDR3, as DNA: TGCGCCAGCAGCTTTACTAGCGGGAGTCCTACAGATACGCAGTATTTT. The full variable domain, its missing parts supplied by reference TRBV5-1 and TRBJ2-3, is KAGVTQTPRYLIKTRGQQVTLSCSPISGHRSVSWYQQTPGQGLQFLFEYFSETQRNKGNFPGRFSGRQFSNSRSEMNVSTLELGDSALYLCASSFTSGSPTDTQYFGPGTRLTVL.